The T cell receptor (beta chain) under discussion was sequenced for a study of T cell responses to AZD1222 COVID-19 vaccine. Points from the study as a whole: The number of AZD1222 recipients seropositive at baseline was only five or six. The span of vaccine-associated CD4 TCRs extended across spike, with dominance at 160-218 and 743-854. Unmutated variant regions are reportedly the target of nearly half of TCRs that are spike-specific. Breadth and depth of Spike-specific TCRs rose after two AZD1222 doses.

Repertoires were generated with immunoSEQ multiplex PCR, while TCRdb's copy carries only in-frame clones and drops some. The table lists 140,000 or so clones, roughly 92% of them singletons. A word on this clone: The target antigen is unknown.

The length of the CDR3 is 14 residues. Per the germline V gene, CDR1 is LNHNV and CDR2 is YYDKDF (reference sequence). The V gene end was trimmed by 5 bases and the J gene end by 1 base; junction bases not matched to a gene: 4. Material: peripheral blood, obtained on day 0 of AZD1222 vaccination. This clonotype was sampled from an adult in good health. The V and J genes are TRBV15 and TRBJ1-1; 7 bases align to TRBD1. The CDR3 sequence is CATSPHRGNTEAFF. The CDR3 bases are TGTGCCACCAGCCCCCACAGGGGGAACACTGAAGCTTTCTTT.